This TCR beta chain comes out of a study of CD8 T cells in Susac syndrome. The multiple sclerosis controls consisted of treatment-naive patients with relapsing-remitting disease, either stable or active. Through negative isolation, CD4+ and CD8+ T cells were obtained, while TEMRA cells were enriched using FACS. The RNA input was about 0.45 to 1 ug, and it was reverse transcribed with random hexamers. The authors amplified TCR beta CDR3 across 54 Vbeta and 13 Jbeta using immunoSEQ multiplex PCR. TCRdb reprocessed the immunoSEQ multiplex PCR reads via MiXCR and lists one record per CDR3 protein. Of 100,000 to 150,000 distinct CDR3 sequences in the sample, about 92% are singletons; the top ten hold under 0.095%. The clonotype comes from a human donor with multiple sclerosis. The sequenced material came from CD4+ T cells from PBMCs.

CDR3 DNA: TGTGCCCAGGGGCTCTCTGGGGCCAACGTCCTGACTTTC. It specifies CAQGLSGANVLTF. V gene TRBV30 combines with J gene TRBJ2-6, with a possible D match to TRBD1 (6 bases). Trimming shortened V by 8 bases and J by 0 bases, and 8 bases separated the two germline ends. The CDR3 covers 13 residues. Germline lookup yields CDR1 GTSNPN and CDR2 SVGIG (reference sequence).